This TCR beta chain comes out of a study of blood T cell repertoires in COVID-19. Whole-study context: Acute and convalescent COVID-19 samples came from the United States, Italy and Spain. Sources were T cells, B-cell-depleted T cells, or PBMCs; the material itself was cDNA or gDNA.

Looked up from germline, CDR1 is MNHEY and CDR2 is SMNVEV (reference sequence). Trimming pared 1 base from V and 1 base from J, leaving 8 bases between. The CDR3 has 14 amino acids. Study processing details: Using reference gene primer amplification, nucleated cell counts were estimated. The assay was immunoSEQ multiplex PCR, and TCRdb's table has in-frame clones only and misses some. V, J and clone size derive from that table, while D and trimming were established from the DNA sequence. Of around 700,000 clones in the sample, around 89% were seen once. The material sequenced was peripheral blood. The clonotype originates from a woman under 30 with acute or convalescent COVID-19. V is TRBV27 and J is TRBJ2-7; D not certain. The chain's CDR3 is CASSLFEESYEQYF. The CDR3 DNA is TGTGCCAGCAGTTTATTCGAAGAGTCCTACGAGCAGTACTTC.